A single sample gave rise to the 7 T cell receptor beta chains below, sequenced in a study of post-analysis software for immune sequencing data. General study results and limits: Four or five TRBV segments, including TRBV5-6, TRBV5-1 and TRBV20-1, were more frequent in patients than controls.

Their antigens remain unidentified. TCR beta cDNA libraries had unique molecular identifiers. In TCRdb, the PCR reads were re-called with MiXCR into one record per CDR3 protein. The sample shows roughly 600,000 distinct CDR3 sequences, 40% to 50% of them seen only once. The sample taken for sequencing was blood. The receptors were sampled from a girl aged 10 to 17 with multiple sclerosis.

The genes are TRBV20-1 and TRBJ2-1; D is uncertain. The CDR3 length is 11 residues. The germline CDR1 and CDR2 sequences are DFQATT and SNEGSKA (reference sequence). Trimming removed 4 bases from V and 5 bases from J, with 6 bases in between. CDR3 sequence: CSAKRDNEQFF. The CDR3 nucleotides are TGCAGTGCTAAACGGGACAATGAGCAGTTCTTC.

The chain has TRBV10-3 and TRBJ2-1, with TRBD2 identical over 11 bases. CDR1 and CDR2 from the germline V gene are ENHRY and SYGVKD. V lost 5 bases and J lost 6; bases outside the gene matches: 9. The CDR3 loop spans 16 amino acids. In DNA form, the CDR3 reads TGTGCCATCAGTATGTTACTAGCGGGAGTAGGCAATGAGCAGTTCTTC. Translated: CAISMLLAGVGNEQFF.

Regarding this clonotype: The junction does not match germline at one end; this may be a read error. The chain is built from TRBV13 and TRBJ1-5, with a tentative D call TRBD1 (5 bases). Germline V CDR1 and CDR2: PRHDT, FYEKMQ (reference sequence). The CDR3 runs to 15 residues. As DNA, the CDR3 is TGTACCAGCAGCTTAGAGGGGAGGGTTAATCAGCCCCAGCATTTT. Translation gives CTSSLEGRVNQPQHF.

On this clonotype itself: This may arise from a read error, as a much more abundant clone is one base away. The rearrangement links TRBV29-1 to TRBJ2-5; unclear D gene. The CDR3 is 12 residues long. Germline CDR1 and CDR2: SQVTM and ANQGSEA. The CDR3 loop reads CSADYDGEAQYF. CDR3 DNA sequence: TGCAGCGCCGATTATGATGGAGAGGCCCAGTACTTC.

This CDR3 reads CASSYSMSAREQYF. The CDR3 DNA is TGTGCCAGCAGTTACTCGATGTCGGCCCGCGAGCAGTACTTC. The J gene is TRBJ2-5, the V gene TRBV6-5; no clear D gene. The DNA end is more similar to TRBJ2-7, so the J call may be wrong. Looked up from germline, CDR1 is MNHEY and CDR2 is SVGAGI. The CDR3 runs 14 residues.

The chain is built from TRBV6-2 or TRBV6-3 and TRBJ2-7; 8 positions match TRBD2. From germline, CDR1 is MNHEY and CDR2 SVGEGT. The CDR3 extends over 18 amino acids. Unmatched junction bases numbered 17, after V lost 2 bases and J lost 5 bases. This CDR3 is CASSYVVRREEGKHEQYF. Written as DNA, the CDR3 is TGTGCCAGCAGTTACGTGGTGAGGCGGGAGGAAGGAAAACACGAGCAGTACTTC.

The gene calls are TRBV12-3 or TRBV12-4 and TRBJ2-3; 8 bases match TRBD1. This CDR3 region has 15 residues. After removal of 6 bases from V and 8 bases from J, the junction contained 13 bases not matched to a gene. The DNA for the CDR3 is TGTGCCAGCAGGAACGACAGGGGACCTTCGGGTACGCAGTATTTT. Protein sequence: CASRNDRGPSGTQYF.